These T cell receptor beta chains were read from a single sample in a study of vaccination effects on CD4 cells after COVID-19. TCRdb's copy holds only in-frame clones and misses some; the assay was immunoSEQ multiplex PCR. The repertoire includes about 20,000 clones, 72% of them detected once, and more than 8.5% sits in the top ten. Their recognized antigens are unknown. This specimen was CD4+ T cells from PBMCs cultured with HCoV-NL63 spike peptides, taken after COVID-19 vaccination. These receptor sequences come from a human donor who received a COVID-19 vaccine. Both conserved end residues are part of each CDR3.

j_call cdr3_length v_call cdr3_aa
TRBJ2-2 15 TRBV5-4 CASSISQANTGELFF
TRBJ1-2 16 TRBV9 CASSPRSGGGLDGYTF
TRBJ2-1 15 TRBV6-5 CASMTTSGSFYEQFF
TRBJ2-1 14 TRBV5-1 CASSGDRGYNEQFF
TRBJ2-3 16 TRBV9 CASSVATPVGTDTQYF
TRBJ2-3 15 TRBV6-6 CASSYLSGSTDTQYF
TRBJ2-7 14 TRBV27 CASSRTSGGYEQYF
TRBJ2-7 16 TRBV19 CASSMASAGYDYEQYF
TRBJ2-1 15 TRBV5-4 CASSLTSGRVNEQFF
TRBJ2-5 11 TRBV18 CASSPQETQYF
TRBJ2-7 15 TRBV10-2 CASSEIGLAGYEQYF
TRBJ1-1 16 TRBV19 CASSLSGTLMNTEAFF
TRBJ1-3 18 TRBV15 CATSRREVTQTSGNTIYF
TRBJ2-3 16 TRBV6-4 CASSDSSGGATDTQYF
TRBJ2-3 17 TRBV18 CASSPPGLAGNTDTQYF
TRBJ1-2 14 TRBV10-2 CASSNSREIYGYTF
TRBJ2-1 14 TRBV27 CASSLKSLYNEQFF
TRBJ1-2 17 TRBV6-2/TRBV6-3 CASSYMTGQDIGYGYTF
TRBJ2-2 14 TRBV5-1 CASSLKKNTGELFF
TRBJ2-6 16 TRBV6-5 CASSYGTGTGANVLTF
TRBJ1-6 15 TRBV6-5 CASSLTGGQGSPLHF
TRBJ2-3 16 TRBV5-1 CASSPPGQGAGDTQYF
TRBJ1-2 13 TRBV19 CASGAGGGYGYTF
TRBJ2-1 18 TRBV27 CASSLLPRSGRAGDEQFF
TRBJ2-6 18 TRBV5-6 CASSLVGAGDYRANVLTF
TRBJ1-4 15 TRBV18 CASSYFSATNEKLFF
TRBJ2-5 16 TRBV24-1 CATSDFGRGGPETQYF
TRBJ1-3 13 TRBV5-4 CASSLEQANTIYF
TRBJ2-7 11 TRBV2 CASTSTYEQYF
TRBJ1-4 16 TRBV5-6 CASSRKQGAYNEKLFF
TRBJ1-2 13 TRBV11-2 CASSPGQDYGYTF
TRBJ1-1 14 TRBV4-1 CASSGPLRGTEAFF
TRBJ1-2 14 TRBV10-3 CAISAGLLDYGYTF
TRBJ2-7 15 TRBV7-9 CASRPGTGVTYEQYF
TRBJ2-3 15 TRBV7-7 CASSLDGGATDTQYF
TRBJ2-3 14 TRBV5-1 CASSLSRDSIRGYF